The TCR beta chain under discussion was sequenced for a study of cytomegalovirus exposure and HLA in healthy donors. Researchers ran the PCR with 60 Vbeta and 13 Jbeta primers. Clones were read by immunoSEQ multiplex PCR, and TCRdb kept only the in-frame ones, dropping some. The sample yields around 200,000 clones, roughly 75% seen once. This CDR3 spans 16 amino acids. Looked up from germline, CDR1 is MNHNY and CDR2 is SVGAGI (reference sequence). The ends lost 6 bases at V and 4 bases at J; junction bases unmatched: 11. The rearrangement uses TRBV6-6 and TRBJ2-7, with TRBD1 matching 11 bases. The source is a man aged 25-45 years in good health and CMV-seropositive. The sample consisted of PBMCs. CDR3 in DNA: TGTGCCAGCAGGATCCTCGGGGGGACAGGGGGATACGAGCAGTACTTC. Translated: CASRILGGTGGYEQYF.